This T cell receptor (beta chain) is from a study of T cells in women clearing cervical HPV infection. Study-level points and caveats: It is unknown whether associations predate infection; no effector/memory or HPV-specific sorting.

As for this clone: What it binds is unknown. The read is 3 residues too short to cover the CDR3 end, so that end is filled in from the germline J gene.

The CDR3 is 15 residues long. In germline, CDR1 is LNHDA, CDR2 SQIVND (reference sequence). J lost 7 bases, V lost 5 bases, and 7 bases had no gene match. Assay: immunoSEQ multiplex PCR; the TCRdb copy retains only in-frame clones and omits some. Across fewer than 35,000 clones, the top ten clones capture 4% to 5% of the sample. The chain employs TRBV19 and TRBJ1-6; 8 bases are a match to TRBD1. This TCR was recovered from a woman between 18 and 70 years old with a cervical HPV16 infection that either progressed to CIN3+ or cleared (not recorded which). Source material: blood buffy coat. The chain's CDR3 is CASSVGQGPNSPLHF. The covered CDR3 bases are TGTGCCAGTAGTGTCGGACAGGGCCCAAATTCACCC. The complete variable domain, with remaining parts taken from reference TRBV19 and TRBJ1-6, reads DGGITQSPKYLFRKEGQNVTLSCEQNLNHDAMYWYRQDPGQGLRLIYYSQIVNDFQKGDIAEGYSVSREKKESFPLTVTSAQKNPTAFYLCASSVGQGPNSPLHFGNGTRLTVT.